What follows are 23 T cell receptor beta chains derived from one specimen sequenced in a study of blood T cells in healthy people across ages. Together with a sample-barcoded 5' primer, a J-beta primer mix was included in a second PCR lasting about 6 to 12 cycles. TCRdb fed the 5' RACE reads into MiXCR, producing one record per CDR3 protein. This table holds fewer than 2,000,000 distinct CDR3 sequences, almost 35% found once. The sample consisted of blood. Receptor source: a woman in her twenties or thirties in good health.

CDR3 region: CASSLGTRADTQYF. The CDR3 bases are TGTGCCAGCAGCTTAGGGACTAGGGCAGATACGCAGTATTTT. This rearrangement joins TRBV7-3 to TRBJ2-3; 8 nucleotides align to TRBD2. The V gene's germline CDR1 is SGHTA and CDR2 FQGTGA. V shed 2 bases, J shed 4 bases, and the junction held 2 bases outside the gene matches. CDR3 length: 14 amino acids.

The V call is TRBV2, the J call TRBJ1-2; the D gene is possibly TRBD1 (5 bases). The ends were cut back, 6 bases at V and 8 bases at J, with 13 bases in the middle. CDR1 and CDR2 from the germline V gene are SNHLY and FYNNEI. CDR3 length equals 12 residues. The chain's CDR3 is CASRWQGGGYTF. CDR3 coding DNA: TGTGCCAGCAGGTGGCAGGGAGGAGGCTACACCTTC.

The chain combines TRBV28 with TRBJ2-5, with TRBD2 matching 10 bases. From germline, CDR1 is MDHEN and CDR2 SYDVKM. J was trimmed by 4 bases and V by 4 bases; bases with no gene match: 21. The CDR3 covers 20 residues. CDR3 loop: CASSSTSPTRAGGQRETQYF. In nucleotides, the CDR3 is TGTGCCAGCAGTTCCACGTCCCCGACACGAGCGGGAGGGCAGCGAGAGACCCAGTACTTC.

This clonotype was counted only a few times. The chain joins TRBV4-1 to TRBJ2-2; 7 bases fit TRBD1. The CDR3 is 17 amino acids. With 4 bases clipped from V and 4 bases from J, the junction kept 12 bases outside the gene matches. Germline V gene data show CDR1 as MGHRA and CDR2 as YSYEKL. CDR3 nucleotide sequence: TGCGCCAGCAGCCTCAACACACAGGGGATTGGCACCGGGGAGCTGTTTTTT. Encoded protein: CASSLNTQGIGTGELFF.

This rearrangement joins TRBV20-1 to TRBJ2-7; TRBD1 is a possible D gene (6 bases). Germline assignment: CDR1 DFQATT and CDR2 SNEGSKA (reference sequence). Trimming took off 3 bases at V and 11 bases at J, with 23 bases between the two ends. The length of the CDR3 is 14 residues. CDR3 nucleotides: TGCAGTGCTAGGGGTCCAGGACAGAAGACCGGGGAGTACTTC. Its protein is CSARGPGQKTGEYF.

The CDR3 nucleotides are TGCAGCGCCTTGACTAGCGGTCTCTACGAGCAGTACGTC. Amino acid sequence: CSALTSGLYEQYV. J is TRBJ2-7 and V is TRBV29-1; 9 bases fit TRBD2. The CDR3 extends over 13 amino acids. V gave up 7 bases and J gave up 3 bases; unmatched junction bases: 7. CDR1 and CDR2 (germline): SQVTM, ANQGSEA.

As to this clonotype: With a much larger clone just one base away, this may be a read error. V is TRBV3-1 and J is TRBJ1-1; D possibly corresponds to TRBD1 (6 bases). Trimming left V 2 bases short and J 4 bases short, with 8 bases between. Germline values: CDR1 LGHDT, CDR2 YNNKEL (reference sequence). The CDR3 covers 13 residues. The CDR3 region is CASSQQGITEAFF. The CDR3, as DNA: TGTGCCAGCAGCCAACAGGGGATCACTGAAGCTTTCTTT.

The chain couples TRBV13 to TRBJ2-5, with D perhaps TRBD2 (6 bases). The J call may not be correct, given that the DNA end is closer to TRBJ2-7. The germline V gene has CDR1 PRHDT and CDR2 FYEKMQ (reference sequence). This CDR3 has 15 residues. This CDR3 reads CASSLSGGVRYEQYF. DNA of the CDR3: TGTGCCAGCAGCTTATCCGGGGGTGTAAGGTACGAGCAGTACTTC.

The V call is TRBV25-1, the J call TRBJ1-2; D possibly corresponds to TRBD1 (5 bases). Per the germline V gene, CDR1 is MGHDK and CDR2 is SYGVNS. The ends were cut back, 4 bases at V and 3 bases at J, with 12 bases in the middle. The CDR3 runs 14 residues. The chain's CDR3 is CASSAGGAYYGYTF. Here the CDR3 DNA reads TGTGCCAGCAGTGCAGGTGGGGCGTACTATGGCTACACCTTC.

This clonotype was picked up a small number of times. The chain carries TRBV7-9 and TRBJ2-5; tentatively, D is TRBD2 (5 bases). Germline values: CDR1 SEHNR, CDR2 FQNEAQ (reference sequence). Trimming pared 10 bases from V and 2 bases from J, leaving 17 bases between. CDR3 length equals 14 residues. The CDR3 region has the DNA TGTGCCACCAAATCGGAGGTTCGGCAAGAGACCCAGTACTTC. It codes for CATKSEVRQETQYF.

This clonotype has only a few counts. A much larger clone lies one base from this, so it may be a read error. J is TRBJ2-7 and V is TRBV29-1; tentatively, D is TRBD1 or TRBD2 (7 bases each). The CDR3 consists of 14 residues. Germline CDR1 and CDR2: SQVTM and ANQGSEA. V was pared by 4 bases and J by 7 bases, with 20 bases between. The CDR3 sequence: CSVGQGGFYNEQYF. CDR3 nucleotide sequence: TGCAGCGTTGGCCAGGGGGGGTTCTACAATGAGCAGTACTTC.

The count of this clonotype is one. A much larger clone sits a single nucleotide away, making a read error possible. This chain links TRBV4-1 with TRBJ2-7, with 10 bases lining up with TRBD2. The CDR3 loop spans 15 amino acids. Germline lookup yields CDR1 MGHRA and CDR2 YSYEKL. CDR3 DNA: TGCGCCAGCAGCCACTTAGCGGGGGGAGGCTACGAGCACTACTTC. This encodes CASSHLAGGGYEHYF.

The CDR3 bases are TGTGCCACCAGTGATTTGATCGGTTCCCCAAGTACCGGGGAGCTGTTTTTT. Residues: CATSDLIGSPSTGELFF. The chain carries TRBV24-1 and TRBJ2-2; D not resolved. Trimming stripped 0 bases from V and 5 bases from J, with 15 bases between. CDR3 length equals 17 residues. The germline V gene has CDR1 KGHDR and CDR2 SFDVKD.

This clonotype was seen more than once but under ten times. The genes are TRBV14 and TRBJ2-6; possibly TRBD1 for D (6 bases). The CDR3 runs to 16 residues. The V gene lost 1 base and the J gene lost 4 bases, with 11 bases spanning the gap. CDR1 is SGHDN, CDR2 FVKESK, per germline. CDR3 nucleotide sequence: TGTGCCAGCAGCCAAGTATGGGGGCGGGGGGCCAACGTCCTGACTTTC. Its translation is CASSQVWGRGANVLTF.

Regarding this clonotype: With a much larger clone just one base away, this may be a read error. The rearrangement links TRBV29-1 to TRBJ2-7; the D gene is possibly TRBD1 (6 bases). The CDR3 sequence is 12 residues long. Germline V gene sequence: CDR1 SQVTM, CDR2 ANQGSEA. The CDR3 loop is CSPRGGTYERYF. Here the CDR3 DNA reads TGCAGCCCCCGTGGGGGCACCTACGAGCGGTACTTC.

The rearrangement joins TRBV20-1 to TRBJ2-6; 8 positions agree with TRBD1. V lost 3 bases and J lost 1; bases outside the gene matches: 5. From germline, CDR1 is DFQATT and CDR2 SNEGSKA (reference sequence). This CDR3 is built from 16 residues. CDR3 region: CSARRTGTSGANVLTF. CDR3 bases: TGCAGTGCTAGGAGGACAGGGACGTCTGGGGCCAACGTCCTGACTTTC.

The rearrangement joins TRBV3-1 to TRBJ2-5, with 11 nucleotides matching TRBD2. The J segment lost 4 bases and the V segment lost 2 bases, leaving 6 bases of the junction unmatched. This CDR3 is built from 16 residues. Germline V CDR1 and CDR2: LGHDT, YNNKEL (reference sequence). The DNA for the CDR3 is TGTGCCAGCAGCCAAAGAATAGCGGGGGGGATAGAGACCCAGTACTTC. This encodes CASSQRIAGGIETQYF.

The chain carries TRBV3-1 and TRBJ2-7; 9 nucleotides align to TRBD2. This CDR3 spans 15 amino acids. The germline CDR1 and CDR2 sequences are LGHDT and YNNKEL (reference sequence). The J segment lost 2 bases and the V segment lost 3 bases, leaving 5 bases of the junction unmatched. In DNA form, the CDR3 reads TGTGCCAGCAGCCAGACGGGCGGGAGGGCCTACGAGCAGTACTTC. This translates into CASSQTGGRAYEQYF.

This clonotype was seen a handful of times. The J gene is TRBJ1-3, the V gene TRBV6-1; maybe TRBD1 (6 bases). The CDR3 length is 16 residues. V lost 1 base, J lost 0 bases, and 10 bases lay in between. Germline V CDR1 and CDR2: MNHNS, SASEGT. The CDR3 coding sequence is TGTGCCAGCAGTGAAGTACTAGGGGGCTCTGGAAACACCATATATTTT. It specifies CASSEVLGGSGNTIYF.

This clonotype has only a few counts. The chain recombines TRBV5-1 with TRBJ2-3; D gene unclear. Germline V gene sequence: CDR1 SGHRS, CDR2 YFSETQ. CDR3 size: 15 residues. V dropped 0 bases and J dropped 2 bases, with 10 bases sitting between them. The CDR3 sequence: CASSLGNKDTDTQYF. The CDR3 nucleotides read TGCGCCAGCAGCTTGGGGAACAAGGACACAGATACGCAGTATTTT.

Note on this clonotype: This clone may be a read error of a much larger clone one base away. CDR3 sequence reads: CASSQDLAGGSNTQYF. The CDR3 DNA reads as TGTGCCAGCAGCCAAGACCTAGCGGGGGGGTCAAATACGCAGTATTTT. This chain connects TRBV4-2 to TRBJ2-3, with 12 positions matching TRBD2. Trimming took 0 bases from V and 7 from J; bases not matched to a gene: 5. Germline V gives CDR1 LGHNA, CDR2 YNFKEQ. The CDR3 is 16 amino acids.

This clonotype has only a few counts. The chain is built from TRBV6-5 and TRBJ2-4; 12 nucleotides align to TRBD2. The germline CDR1 and CDR2 sequences are MNHEY and SVGAGI. This CDR3 is 17 amino acids long. J was trimmed by 2 bases and V by 3 bases; bases with no gene match: 5. The CDR3 loop reads CASSYPLAGGPKNIQYF. In DNA form, the CDR3 reads TGTGCCAGCAGTTATCCACTAGCGGGGGGCCCCAAAAACATTCAGTACTTC.

The rearrangement links TRBV7-9 to TRBJ2-6; perhaps TRBD1 as D (5 bases). Per the germline V gene, CDR1 is SEHNR and CDR2 is FQNEAQ (reference sequence). V was pared by 4 bases and J by 0 bases, with 10 bases between. The CDR3 length is 16 residues. The CDR3 loop is CASSSGWGSGANVLTF. In nucleotides, the CDR3 is TGTGCCAGCAGCTCAGGGTGGGGCTCTGGGGCCAACGTCCTGACTTTC. Together with reference TRBV7-9 and TRBJ2-6, the CDR3 gives the full variable domain: DTGVSQNPRHKITKRGQNVTFRCDPISEHNRLYWYRQTLGQGPEFLTYFQNEAQLEKSRLLSDRFSAERPKGSFSTLEIQRTEQGDSAMYLCASSSGWGSGANVLTFGAGSRLTVL.